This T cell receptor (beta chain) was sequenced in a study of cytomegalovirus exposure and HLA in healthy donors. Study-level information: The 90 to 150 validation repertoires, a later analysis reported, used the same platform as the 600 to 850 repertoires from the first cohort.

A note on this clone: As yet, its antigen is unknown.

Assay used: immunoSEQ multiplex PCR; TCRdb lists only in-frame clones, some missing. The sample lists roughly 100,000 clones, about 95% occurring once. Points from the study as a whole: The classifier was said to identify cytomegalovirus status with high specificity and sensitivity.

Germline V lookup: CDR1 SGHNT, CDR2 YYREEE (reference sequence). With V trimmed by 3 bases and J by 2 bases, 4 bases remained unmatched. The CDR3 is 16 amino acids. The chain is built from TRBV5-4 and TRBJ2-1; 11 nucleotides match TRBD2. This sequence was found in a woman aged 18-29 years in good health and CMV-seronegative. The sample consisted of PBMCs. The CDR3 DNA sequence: TGTGCCAGCAGCTCTGAGGGACTAGCGGCCTACAATGAGCAGTTCTTC. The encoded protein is CASSSEGLAAYNEQFF.